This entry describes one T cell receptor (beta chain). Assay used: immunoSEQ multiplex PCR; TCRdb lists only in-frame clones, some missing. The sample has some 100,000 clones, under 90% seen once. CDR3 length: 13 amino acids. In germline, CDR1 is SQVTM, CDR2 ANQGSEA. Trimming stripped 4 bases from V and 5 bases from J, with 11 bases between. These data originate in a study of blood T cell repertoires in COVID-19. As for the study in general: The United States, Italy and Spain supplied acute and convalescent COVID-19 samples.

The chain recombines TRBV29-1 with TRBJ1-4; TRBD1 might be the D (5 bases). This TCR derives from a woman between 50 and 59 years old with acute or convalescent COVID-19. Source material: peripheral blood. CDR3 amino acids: CSVGAGKNEKLFF. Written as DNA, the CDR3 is TGCAGCGTTGGGGCAGGGAAGAATGAAAAACTGTTTTTT.